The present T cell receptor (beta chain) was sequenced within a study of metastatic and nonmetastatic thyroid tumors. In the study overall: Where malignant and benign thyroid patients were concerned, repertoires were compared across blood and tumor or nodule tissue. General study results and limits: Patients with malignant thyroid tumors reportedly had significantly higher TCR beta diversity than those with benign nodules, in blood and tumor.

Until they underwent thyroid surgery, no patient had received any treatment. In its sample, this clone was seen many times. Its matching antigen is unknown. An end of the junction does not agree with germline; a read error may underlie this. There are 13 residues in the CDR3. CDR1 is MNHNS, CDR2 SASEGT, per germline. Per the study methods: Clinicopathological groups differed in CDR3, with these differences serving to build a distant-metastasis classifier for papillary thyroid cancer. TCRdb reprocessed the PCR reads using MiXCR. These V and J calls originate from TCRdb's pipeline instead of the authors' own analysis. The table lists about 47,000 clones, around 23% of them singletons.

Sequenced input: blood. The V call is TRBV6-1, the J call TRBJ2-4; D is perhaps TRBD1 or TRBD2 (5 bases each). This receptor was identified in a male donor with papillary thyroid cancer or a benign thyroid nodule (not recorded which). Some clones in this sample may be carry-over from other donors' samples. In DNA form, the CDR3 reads TGTGCCAGCAGTGAAAACGGACTCCGGGGCCGGTCCTTC. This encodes CASSENGLRGRSF.